Listed below are T cell receptor beta chains from one sample, sequenced in a study of blood T cells in healthy people across ages. TCRdb passed the 5' RACE reads through MiXCR, listing each CDR3 protein once. Altogether about 680,000 distinct CDR3 sequences are present, 49% being singletons, with the ten largest covering roughly 34%. Sequenced: blood. These receptors were obtained from a woman aged 60-75 years in good health. Both conserved end residues are part of each CDR3. Each record gives: V gene, clone size, J gene, D gene, CDR3 protein, CDR3 DNA. D genes are given only for firm matches. Expanded clones get a size class; other rows say once, few or many, or leave the size out.

v_gene: TRBV28
abundance: -
j_gene: TRBJ1-2
d_gene: -
CDR3aa: CASSYNGSPTF
CDR3nt: TGTGCCAGCAGTTATAACGGGTCCCCCACCTTC

v_gene: TRBV2
abundance: -
j_gene: TRBJ2-5
d_gene: TRBD2
CDR3aa: CASSGRGRVTQYF
CDR3nt: TGTGCCAGCAGCGGGAGGGGTCGAGTGACCCAGTACTTC

v_gene: TRBV6-1
abundance: -
j_gene: TRBJ2-5
d_gene: TRBD2
CDR3aa: CASSEGRLAGVGRKTQYF
CDR3nt: TGTGCCAGCAGTGAAGGGCGTCTAGCGGGAGTTGGGAGGAAGACCCAGTACTTC

v_gene: TRBV7-9
abundance: -
j_gene: TRBJ1-6
d_gene: TRBD1
CDR3aa: CAAGRGTGSSPLHF
CDR3nt: TGTGCCGCCGGGCGCGGGACAGGGTCTTCACCCCTCCACTTT

v_gene: TRBV7-2
abundance: -
j_gene: TRBJ2-7
d_gene: -
CDR3aa: CASSLVTAPEQYF
CDR3nt: TGTGCCAGCAGCTTAGTAACCGCCCCCGAGCAGTACTTC

v_gene: TRBV10-3
abundance: few
j_gene: TRBJ2-7
d_gene: -
CDR3aa: CAISESPGRFHEQYF
CDR3nt: TGTGCCATCAGTGAGTCGCCAGGGCGTTTCCACGAGCAGTACTTC

v_gene: TRBV29-1
abundance: few
j_gene: TRBJ2-7
d_gene: TRBD2
CDR3aa: CSVFGVAGAGSYEQYF
CDR3nt: TGCAGCGTTTTCGGGGTAGCGGGAGCCGGATCCTACGAGCAGTACTTC

v_gene: TRBV15
abundance: -
j_gene: TRBJ2-7
d_gene: TRBD1
CDR3aa: CATSTLFGGTGLYEQYF
CDR3nt: TGTGCCACCAGCACCCTCTTCGGCGGGACAGGCCTGTACGAGCAGTACTTC

v_gene: TRBV11-1
abundance: -
j_gene: TRBJ2-3
d_gene: TRBD1
CDR3aa: CASSFFGTARDTQYF
CDR3nt: TGTGCCAGCAGCTTCTTTGGGACAGCGCGAGATACGCAGTATTTT

v_gene: TRBV29-1
abundance: few
j_gene: TRBJ1-1
d_gene: -
CDR3aa: CSVRSNTEAFF
CDR3nt: TGCAGCGTTCGTTCGAACACTGAAGCTTTCTTT

v_gene: TRBV7-2
abundance: -
j_gene: TRBJ2-7
d_gene: TRBD2
CDR3aa: CASSFSGSLPYEQYF
CDR3nt: TGTGCCAGCAGCTTTAGCGGGAGCCTCCCCTACGAGCAGTACTTC

v_gene: TRBV7-2
abundance: few
j_gene: TRBJ2-7
d_gene: -
CDR3aa: CASSLLAGERYEQYF
CDR3nt: TGTGCCAGCAGTTTGCTTGCCGGAGAGCGTTACGAGCAGTACTTC

v_gene: TRBV2
abundance: -
j_gene: TRBJ1-1
d_gene: TRBD1
CDR3aa: CASRSQSGGMVNTEAFF
CDR3nt: TGTGCCAGCAGATCACAGTCAGGGGGCATGGTGAACACTGAAGCTTTCTTT

v_gene: TRBV5-1
abundance: -
j_gene: TRBJ2-5
d_gene: -
CDR3aa: CASSPEGSGSQETQYF
CDR3nt: TGCGCCAGCAGCCCGGAGGGGTCCGGGAGTCAAGAGACCCAGTACTTC

v_gene: TRBV15
abundance: -
j_gene: TRBJ2-5
d_gene: -
CDR3aa: CATSRDGEETQYF
CDR3nt: TGTGCCACCAGCAGGGACGGGGAAGAGACCCAGTACTTC

v_gene: TRBV6-5
abundance: once
j_gene: TRBJ1-1
d_gene: -
CDR3aa: CASSYWGQKNTEAFF
CDR3nt: TGTGCCAGCAGTTACTGGGGACAAAAGAACACTGAAGCTTTCTTT

v_gene: TRBV6-5
abundance: -
j_gene: TRBJ2-7
d_gene: -
CDR3aa: CASSAYGLSYEQYF
CDR3nt: TGTGCCAGCAGTGCGTACGGACTCTCCTACGAGCAGTACTTC

v_gene: TRBV2
abundance: -
j_gene: TRBJ1-1
d_gene: -
CDR3aa: CASSEQGNTEAFF
CDR3nt: TGTGCCAGCAGTGAACAGGGGAACACTGAAGCTTTCTTT

v_gene: TRBV7-2
abundance: -
j_gene: TRBJ2-1
d_gene: TRBD1
CDR3aa: CASSGTGFPISYNEQFF
CDR3nt: TGTGCCAGCAGCGGGACAGGGTTCCCTATCTCCTACAATGAGCAGTTCTTC